The T cell receptor beta chain under discussion was sequenced for a study of CD8 T cells in ankylosing spondylitis. Germline CDR1 is SQVTM and CDR2 is ANQGSEA. Between the trimmed V and J ends, which lost 5 bases and 4 bases, there was a span of 14 bases. CDR3 size: 13 residues. Quantitative molecular-barcoded 5'-RACE generated the TCR beta libraries. From the 5' RACE reads, TCRdb called clonotypes with MiXCR, one entry per CDR3 protein. The profile shows roughly 180,000 distinct CDR3 sequences, around 13% of them singletons. This clonotype was observed at least ten times. The antigen is undetermined. General study points: Those disease-linked clones were CD8+; they were also relatively rare in peripheral blood. Typical of ankylosing spondylitis blood, it appeared, was a TCR beta motif of eight highly homologous variants. Matched ankylosing spondylitis synovial fluid reportedly contained a significantly enriched population of disease-linked clones.

The rearrangement joins TRBV29-1 to TRBJ1-2; D possibly corresponds to TRBD1 (6 bases). Sequenced: blood, either unsorted or a sorted T cell fraction (not recorded which). The sequence was obtained from a female donor with ankylosing spondylitis or in good health (not recorded which). The CDR3 nucleotides read TGCAGCGTTTCTGAGGGGGAGTTCTATGGCTACACCTTC. This sequence encodes CSVSEGEFYGYTF.